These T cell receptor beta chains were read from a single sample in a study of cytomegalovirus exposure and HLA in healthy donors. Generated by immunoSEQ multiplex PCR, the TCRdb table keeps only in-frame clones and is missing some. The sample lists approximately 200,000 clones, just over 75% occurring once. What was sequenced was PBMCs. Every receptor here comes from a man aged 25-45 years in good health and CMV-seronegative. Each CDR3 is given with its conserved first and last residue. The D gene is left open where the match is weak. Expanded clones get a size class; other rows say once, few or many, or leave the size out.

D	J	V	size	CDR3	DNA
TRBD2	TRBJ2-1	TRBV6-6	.	CASTGRGSNEQFF	TGTGCCAGCACGGGCCGCGGGAGCAATGAGCAGTTCTTC
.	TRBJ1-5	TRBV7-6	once	CASSETGNQPQHF	TGTGCCAGCAGTGAAACAGGTAATCAGCCCCAGCATTTT
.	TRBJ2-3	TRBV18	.	CASSPSGRDTQYF	TGTGCCAGCTCACCTTCGGGTAGAGATACGCAGTATTTT
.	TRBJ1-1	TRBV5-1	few	CASSLVQVTVNTEAFF	TGCGCCAGCAGCTTGGTACAGGTAACAGTGAACACTGAAGCTTTCTTT
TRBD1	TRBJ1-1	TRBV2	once	CASRPEGQENTEAFF	TGTGCCAGCAGGCCCGAGGGACAGGAGAACACTGAAGCTTTCTTT
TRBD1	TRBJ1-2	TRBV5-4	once	CASSLNRGYGYTF	TGTGCCAGCAGCTTGAACAGGGGCTATGGCTACACCTTC
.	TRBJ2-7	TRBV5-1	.	CASSPGLDYDEQYF	TGCGCCAGCAGCCCCGGCCTCGACTACGACGAGCAGTACTTC
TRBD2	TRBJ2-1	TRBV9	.	CASSAGLAGVFEQFF	TGTGCCAGCAGTGCGGGACTAGCGGGAGTTTTCGAGCAGTTCTTC
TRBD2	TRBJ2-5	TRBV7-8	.	CASSPLAGGGETQYF	TGTGCCAGCAGCCCATTAGCGGGAGGGGGCGAGACCCAGTACTTC
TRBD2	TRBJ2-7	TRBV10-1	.	CASSGPGRDAHEQYF	TGCGCCAGCAGTGGACCCGGGAGGGACGCGCACGAGCAGTACTTC
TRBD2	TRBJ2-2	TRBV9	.	CASSVGLRGTSGRGGELFF	TGTGCCAGCAGCGTAGGTTTAAGGGGGACTAGCGGGAGAGGCGGGGAGCTGTTTTTT
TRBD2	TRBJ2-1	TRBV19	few	CASSIVLGLAGANEQFF	TGTGCCAGTAGTATAGTCTTGGGGCTAGCGGGAGCCAATGAGCAGTTCTTC
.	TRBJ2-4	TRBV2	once	CASRRGLAKNIQYF	TGTGCCAGCAGGCGGGGCTTAGCCAAAAACATTCAGTACTTC
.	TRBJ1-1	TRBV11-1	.	CASSLDRLNTEAFF	TGTGCCAGCAGCTTAGACAGATTGAACACTGAAGCTTTCTTT
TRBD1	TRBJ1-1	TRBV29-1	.	CSVYRGNTEAFF	TGCAGCGTCTACAGGGGAAACACTGAAGCTTTCTTT
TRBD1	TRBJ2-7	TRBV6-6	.	CASIKGTGGADEQYF	TGTGCCAGCATCAAGGGGACAGGGGGAGCCGACGAGCAGTACTTC
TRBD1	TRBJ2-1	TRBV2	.	CASSNRGLDNEQFF	TGTGCCAGCAGTAACAGGGGATTGGACAATGAGCAGTTCTTC
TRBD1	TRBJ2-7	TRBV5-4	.	CASSKDRVQYEQHF	TGTGCCAGCAGCAAGGACAGGGTTCAGTACGAGCAGCACTTC
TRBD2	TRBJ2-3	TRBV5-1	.	CASLLAGRWDTDTQYF	TGCGCCAGCCTACTAGCGGGGAGATGGGACACAGATACGCAGTATTTT
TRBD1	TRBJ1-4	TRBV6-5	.	CASSNGAGGLEKLFF	TGTGCCAGTTCGAACGGGGCAGGGGGACTTGAAAAACTGTTTTTT
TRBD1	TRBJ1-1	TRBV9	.	CASSDGTGRYTEAFF	TGTGCCAGCAGCGATGGGACAGGGCGGTACACTGAAGCTTTCTTT
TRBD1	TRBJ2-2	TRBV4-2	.	CASSQRQGGTGELFF	TGTGCCAGCAGCCAGAGACAGGGGGGTACCGGGGAGCTGTTTTTT
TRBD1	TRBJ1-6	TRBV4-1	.	CASNDYGDSSYNSPLHF	TGCGCCAGCAACGACTACGGGGACAGCTCCTATAATTCACCCCTCCACTTT
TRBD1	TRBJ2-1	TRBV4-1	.	CASSPGTGIDNEQFF	TGCGCCAGCAGCCCCGGGACAGGGATTGACAATGAGCAGTTCTTC